This entry features one T cell receptor (beta chain) sequence. Only in-frame clones appear in the TCRdb table, and some are missing; sequencing was by immunoSEQ multiplex PCR. The repertoire holds 230,000 or so clones, about 80% seen once, with 3.4% in the top ten. Trimming at V came to 4 bases and at J to 8 bases, leaving 4 bases not matched to a gene. Germline-derived CDR1 and CDR2 are SGHRS and YFSETQ. The CDR3 totals 12 residues. This sample was taken from a study of blood T cell repertoires in COVID-19. The specimen sequenced was PBMCs or T cells enriched from blood (not recorded which). V and J are TRBV5-1 and TRBJ1-2, with TRBD1 matching over 8 bases. The clonotype originates from a man aged 45-60 years who had recovered from COVID-19. The CDR3 bases are TGCGCCAGCAGCATGACAGGGGAAGGCTACACCTTC. Residues: CASSMTGEGYTF.